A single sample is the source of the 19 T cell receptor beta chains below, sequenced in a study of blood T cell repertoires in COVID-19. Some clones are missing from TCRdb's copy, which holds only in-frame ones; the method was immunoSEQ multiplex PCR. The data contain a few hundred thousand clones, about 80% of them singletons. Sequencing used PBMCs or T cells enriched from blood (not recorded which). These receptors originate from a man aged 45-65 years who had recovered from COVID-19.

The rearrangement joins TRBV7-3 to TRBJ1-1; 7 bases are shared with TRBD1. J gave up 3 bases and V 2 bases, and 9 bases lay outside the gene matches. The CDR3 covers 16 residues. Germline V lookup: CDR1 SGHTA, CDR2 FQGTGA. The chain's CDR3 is CASSLGGNRGDTEAFF. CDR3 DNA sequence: TGTGCCAGCAGCTTAGGAGGGAACAGGGGTGACACTGAAGCTTTCTTT.

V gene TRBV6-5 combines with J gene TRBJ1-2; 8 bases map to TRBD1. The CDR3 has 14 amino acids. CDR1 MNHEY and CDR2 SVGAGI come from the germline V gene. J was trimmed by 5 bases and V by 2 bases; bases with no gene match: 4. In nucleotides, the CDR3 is TGTGCCAGCAGTTACACAGGGGGGAGATATGGCTACACCTTC. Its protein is CASSYTGGRYGYTF.

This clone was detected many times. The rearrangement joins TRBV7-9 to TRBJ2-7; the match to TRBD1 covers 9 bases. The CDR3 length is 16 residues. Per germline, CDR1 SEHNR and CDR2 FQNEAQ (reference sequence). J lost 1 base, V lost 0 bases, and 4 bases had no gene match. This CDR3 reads CASSLAFGQGSYEQYF. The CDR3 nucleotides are TGTGCCAGCAGCTTAGCGTTTGGACAGGGGTCCTACGAGCAGTACTTC.

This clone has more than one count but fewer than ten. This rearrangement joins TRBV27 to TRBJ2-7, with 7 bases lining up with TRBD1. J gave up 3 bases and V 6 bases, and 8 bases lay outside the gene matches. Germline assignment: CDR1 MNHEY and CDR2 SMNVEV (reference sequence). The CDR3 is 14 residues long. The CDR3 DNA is TGTGCCAGCAGATACACGGGACAGAACTACGAGCAGTACTTC. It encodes CASRYTGQNYEQYF.

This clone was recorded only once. Here the CDR3 reads CASSDTGRVAFF. Here the CDR3 DNA reads TGTGCCAGCAGTGACACAGGGAGGGTTGCTTTCTTT. V and J are TRBV6-1 and TRBJ1-1; maybe TRBD1 (6 bases). The CDR3 covers 12 residues. In germline, CDR1 is MNHNS, CDR2 SASEGT. Trimming left V 3 bases short and J 11 bases short, with 13 bases between.

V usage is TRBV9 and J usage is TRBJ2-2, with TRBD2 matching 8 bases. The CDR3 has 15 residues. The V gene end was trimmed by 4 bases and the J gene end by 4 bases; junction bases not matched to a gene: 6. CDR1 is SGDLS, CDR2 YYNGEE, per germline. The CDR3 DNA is TGTGCCAGCAGCCCATTAGCGGGGATCACCGGGGAGCTGTTTTTT. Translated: CASSPLAGITGELFF.

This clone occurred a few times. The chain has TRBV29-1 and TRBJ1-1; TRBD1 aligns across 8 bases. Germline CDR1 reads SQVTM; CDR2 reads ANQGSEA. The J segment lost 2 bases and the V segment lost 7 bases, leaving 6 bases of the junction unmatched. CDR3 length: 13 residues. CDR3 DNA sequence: TGCAGCGGGAACAGGGGGGGAAACACTGAAGCTTTCTTT. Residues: CSGNRGGNTEAFF.

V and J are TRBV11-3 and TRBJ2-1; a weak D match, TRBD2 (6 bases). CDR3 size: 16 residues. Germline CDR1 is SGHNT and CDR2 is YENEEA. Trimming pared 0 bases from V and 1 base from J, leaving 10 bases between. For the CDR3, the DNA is TGTGCCAGCAGCTTAGACGTAGCGGCATCCTACAATGAGCAGTTCTTC. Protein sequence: CASSLDVAASYNEQFF. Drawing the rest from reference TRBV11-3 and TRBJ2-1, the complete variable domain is EAGVVQSPRYKIIEKKQPVAFWCNPISGHNTLYWYLQNLGQGPELLIRYENEEAVDDSQLPKDRFSAERLKGVDSTLKIQPAELGDSAVYLCASSLDVAASYNEQFFGPGTRLTVL.

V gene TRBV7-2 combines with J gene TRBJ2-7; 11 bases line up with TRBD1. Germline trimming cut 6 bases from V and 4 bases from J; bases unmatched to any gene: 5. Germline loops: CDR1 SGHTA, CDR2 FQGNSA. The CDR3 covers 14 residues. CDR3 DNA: TGTGCCAGCAGAATGGGGACAGGGGGATACGAGCAGTACTTC. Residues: CASRMGTGGYEQYF.

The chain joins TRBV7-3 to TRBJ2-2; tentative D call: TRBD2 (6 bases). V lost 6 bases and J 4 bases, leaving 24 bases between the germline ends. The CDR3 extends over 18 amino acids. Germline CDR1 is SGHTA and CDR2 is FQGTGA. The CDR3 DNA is TGTGCCAGCAGGCGGCGAACAGGTCGCGGGGTCGTCACCGGGGAGCTGTTTTTT. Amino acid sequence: CASRRRTGRGVVTGELFF. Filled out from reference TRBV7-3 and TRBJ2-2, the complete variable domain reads GAGVSQTPSNKVTEKGKYVELRCDPISGHTALYWYRQSLGQGPEFLIYFQGTGAADDSGLPNDRFFAVRPEGSVSTLKIQRTERGDSAVYLCASRRRTGRGVVTGELFFGEGSRLTVL.

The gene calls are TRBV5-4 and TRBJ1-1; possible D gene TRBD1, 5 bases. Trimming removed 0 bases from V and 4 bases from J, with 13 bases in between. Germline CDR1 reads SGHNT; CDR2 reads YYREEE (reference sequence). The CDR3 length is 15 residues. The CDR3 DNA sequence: TGTGCCAGCAGCTTGGGAATGGGGCGGGGCACTGAAGCTTTCTTT. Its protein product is CASSLGMGRGTEAFF.

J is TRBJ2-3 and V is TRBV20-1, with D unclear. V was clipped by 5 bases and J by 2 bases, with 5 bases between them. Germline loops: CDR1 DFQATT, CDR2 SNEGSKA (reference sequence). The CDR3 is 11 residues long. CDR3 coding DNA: TGCAGTGCTTTCCTCACAGATACGCAGTATTTT. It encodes CSAFLTDTQYF.

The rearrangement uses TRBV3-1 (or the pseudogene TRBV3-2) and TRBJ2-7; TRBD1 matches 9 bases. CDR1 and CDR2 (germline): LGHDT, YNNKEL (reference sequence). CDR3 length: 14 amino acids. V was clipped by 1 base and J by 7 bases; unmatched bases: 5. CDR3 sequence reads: CASSQVDRGWEQYF. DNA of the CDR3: TGTGCCAGCAGCCAAGTGGACAGGGGCTGGGAGCAGTACTTC.

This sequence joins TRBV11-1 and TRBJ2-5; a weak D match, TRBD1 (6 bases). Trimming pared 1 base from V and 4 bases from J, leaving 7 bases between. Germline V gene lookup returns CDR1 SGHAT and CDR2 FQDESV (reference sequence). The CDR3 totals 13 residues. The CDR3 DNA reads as TGTGCCAGCAGCTTAGGGACAGCAGAGACCCAGTACTTC. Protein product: CASSLGTAETQYF.

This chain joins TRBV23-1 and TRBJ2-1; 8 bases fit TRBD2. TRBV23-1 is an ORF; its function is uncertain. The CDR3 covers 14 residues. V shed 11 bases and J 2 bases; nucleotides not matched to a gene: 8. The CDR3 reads CARLSGGPYNEQFF. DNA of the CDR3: TGCGCCCGGCTGAGCGGGGGCCCCTACAATGAGCAGTTCTTC.

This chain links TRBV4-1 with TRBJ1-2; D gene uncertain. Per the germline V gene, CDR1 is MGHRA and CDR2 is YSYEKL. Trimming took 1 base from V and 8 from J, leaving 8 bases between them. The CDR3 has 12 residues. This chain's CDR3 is CASSQVSTGYTF. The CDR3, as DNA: TGCGCCAGCAGCCAAGTTTCTACCGGCTACACCTTC.

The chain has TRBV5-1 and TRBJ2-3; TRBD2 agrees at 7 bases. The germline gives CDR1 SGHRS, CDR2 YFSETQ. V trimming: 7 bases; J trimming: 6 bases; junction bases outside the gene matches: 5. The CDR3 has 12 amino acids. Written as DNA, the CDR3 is TGCGCCAGCCGACTAGCTTCCGATACGCAGTATTTT. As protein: CASRLASDTQYF.

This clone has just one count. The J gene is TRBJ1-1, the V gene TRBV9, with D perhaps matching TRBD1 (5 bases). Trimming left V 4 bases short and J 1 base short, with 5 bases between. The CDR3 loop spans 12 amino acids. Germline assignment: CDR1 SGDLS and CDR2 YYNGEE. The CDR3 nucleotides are TGTGCCAGCAGCACAGGGAACACTGAAGCTTTCTTT. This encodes CASSTGNTEAFF.

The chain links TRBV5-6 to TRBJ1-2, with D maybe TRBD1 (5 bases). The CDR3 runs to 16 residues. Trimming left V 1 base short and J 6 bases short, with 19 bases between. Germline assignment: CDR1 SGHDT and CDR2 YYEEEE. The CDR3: CASSLNGAGRENGYTF. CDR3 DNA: TGTGCCAGCAGCTTGAATGGGGCAGGGAGGGAAAATGGCTACACCTTC.